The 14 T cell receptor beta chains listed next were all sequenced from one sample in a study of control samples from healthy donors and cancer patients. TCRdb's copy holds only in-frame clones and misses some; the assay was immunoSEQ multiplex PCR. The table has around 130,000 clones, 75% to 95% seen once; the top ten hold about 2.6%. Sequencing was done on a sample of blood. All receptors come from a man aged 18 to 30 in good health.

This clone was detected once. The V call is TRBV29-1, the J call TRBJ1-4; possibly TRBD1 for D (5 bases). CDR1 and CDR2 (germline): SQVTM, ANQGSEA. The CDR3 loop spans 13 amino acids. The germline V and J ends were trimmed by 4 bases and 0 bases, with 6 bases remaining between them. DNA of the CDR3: TGCAGCGTTGCCAGGGCAACTAATGAAAAACTGTTTTTT. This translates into CSVARATNEKLFF.

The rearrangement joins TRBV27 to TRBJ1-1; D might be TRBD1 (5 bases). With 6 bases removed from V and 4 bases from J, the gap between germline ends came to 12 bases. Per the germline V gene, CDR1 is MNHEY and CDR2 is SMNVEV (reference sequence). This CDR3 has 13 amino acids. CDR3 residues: CASRLQQATEAFF. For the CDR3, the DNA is TGTGCCAGCAGACTTCAACAGGCCACTGAAGCTTTCTTT.

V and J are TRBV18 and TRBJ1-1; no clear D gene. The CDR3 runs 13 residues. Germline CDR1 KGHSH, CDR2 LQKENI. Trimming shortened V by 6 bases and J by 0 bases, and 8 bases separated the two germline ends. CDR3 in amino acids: CASSAEMNTEAFF. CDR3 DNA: TGTGCCAGCTCTGCGGAGATGAACACTGAAGCTTTCTTT. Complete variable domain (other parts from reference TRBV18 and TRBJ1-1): NAGVMQNPRHLVRRRGQEARLRCSPMKGHSHVYWYRQLPEEGLKFMVYLQKENIIDESGMPKERFSAEFPKEGPSILRIQQVVRGDSAAYFCASSAEMNTEAFFGQGTRLTVV.

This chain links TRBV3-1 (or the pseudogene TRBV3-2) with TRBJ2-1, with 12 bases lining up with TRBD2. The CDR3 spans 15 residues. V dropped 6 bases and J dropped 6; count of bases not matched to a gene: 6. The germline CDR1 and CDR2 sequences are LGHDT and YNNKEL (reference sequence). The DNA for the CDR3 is TGTGCCAGCAGTAGACTAGCGGGGGAGGGCAATGAGCAGTTCTTC. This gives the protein CASSRLAGEGNEQFF.

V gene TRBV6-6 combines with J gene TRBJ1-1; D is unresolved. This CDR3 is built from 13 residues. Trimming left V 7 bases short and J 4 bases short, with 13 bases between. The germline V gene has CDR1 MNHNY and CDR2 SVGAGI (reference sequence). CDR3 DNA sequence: TGTGCCAGCACCAACGGAGGTAGCACTGAAGCTTTCTTT. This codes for CASTNGGSTEAFF.

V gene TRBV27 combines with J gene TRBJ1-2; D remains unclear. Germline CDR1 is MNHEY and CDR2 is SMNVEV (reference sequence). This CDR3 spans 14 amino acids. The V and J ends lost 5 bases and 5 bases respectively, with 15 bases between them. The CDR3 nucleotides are TGTGCCAGCAGTCCCGCGGGAGGCTTGTATGGCTACACCTTC. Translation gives CASSPAGGLYGYTF.

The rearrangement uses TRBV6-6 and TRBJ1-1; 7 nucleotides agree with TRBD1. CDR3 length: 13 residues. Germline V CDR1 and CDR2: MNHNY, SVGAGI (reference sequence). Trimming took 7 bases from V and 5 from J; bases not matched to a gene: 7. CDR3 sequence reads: CASTWAGGTEAFF. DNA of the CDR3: TGTGCCAGCACCTGGGCAGGGGGAACTGAAGCTTTCTTT.

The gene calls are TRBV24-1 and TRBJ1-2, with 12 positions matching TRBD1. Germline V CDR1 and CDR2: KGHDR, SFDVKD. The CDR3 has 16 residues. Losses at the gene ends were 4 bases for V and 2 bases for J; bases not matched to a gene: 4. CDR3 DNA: TGTGCCACCAGTGAGACAGGGACAGGGGGCAACTATGGCTACACCTTC. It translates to CATSETGTGGNYGYTF.

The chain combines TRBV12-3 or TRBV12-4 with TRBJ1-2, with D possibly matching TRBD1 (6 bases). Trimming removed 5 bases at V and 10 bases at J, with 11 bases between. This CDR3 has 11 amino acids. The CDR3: CASSLGQFYTF. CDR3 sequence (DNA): TGTGCCAGCAGTCTCGGACAGTTCTACACCTTC.

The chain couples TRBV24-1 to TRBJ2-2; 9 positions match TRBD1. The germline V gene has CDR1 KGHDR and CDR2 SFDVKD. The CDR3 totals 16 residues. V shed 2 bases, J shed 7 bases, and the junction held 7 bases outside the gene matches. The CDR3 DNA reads TGTGCCACCAGTGATTCTCACAGGGGGCTCGGCGGGGAGCTGTTTTTT. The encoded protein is CATSDSHRGLGGELFF.

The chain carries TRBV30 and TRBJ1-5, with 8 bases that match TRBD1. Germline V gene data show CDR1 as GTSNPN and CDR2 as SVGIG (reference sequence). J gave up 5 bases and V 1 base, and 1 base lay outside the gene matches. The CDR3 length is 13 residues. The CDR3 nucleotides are TGTGCCTGGAGTGAACAGGGGGATCAGCCCCAGCATTTT. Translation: CAWSEQGDQPQHF.

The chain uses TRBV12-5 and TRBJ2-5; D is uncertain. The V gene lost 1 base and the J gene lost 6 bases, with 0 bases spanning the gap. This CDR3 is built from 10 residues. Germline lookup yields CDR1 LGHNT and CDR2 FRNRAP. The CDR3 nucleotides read TGTGCTAGTGGTTTGGAGACCCAGTACTTC. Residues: CASGLETQYF.

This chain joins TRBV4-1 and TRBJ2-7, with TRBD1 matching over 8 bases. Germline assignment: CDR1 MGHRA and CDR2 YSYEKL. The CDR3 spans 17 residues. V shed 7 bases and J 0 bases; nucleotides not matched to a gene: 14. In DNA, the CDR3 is TGCGCCAGCACCCGGACAGGGAACCCCCTCAGCTCCTACGAGCAGTACGTC. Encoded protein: CASTRTGNPLSSYEQYV.

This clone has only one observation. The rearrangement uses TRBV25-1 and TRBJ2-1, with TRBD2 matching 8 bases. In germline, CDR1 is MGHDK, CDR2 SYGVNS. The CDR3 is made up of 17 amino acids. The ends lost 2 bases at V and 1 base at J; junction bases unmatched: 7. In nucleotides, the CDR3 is TGTGCCAGCAGTGAACGGGGGGGGCTAGGGTCCTACAATGAGCAGTTCTTC. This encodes CASSERGGLGSYNEQFF.